This TCR beta chain was sequenced during a study of blood T cell repertoires in COVID-19. Comments on this clone: The sample contains more than one DNA sequence encoding this CDR3.

The repertoire was sequenced with immunoSEQ multiplex PCR; TCRdb's copy has only in-frame clones and lacks some. The table shows roughly 150,000 clones, with approximately 91% occurring only once. The CDR3 extends over 13 amino acids. Germline V gene sequence: CDR1 KGHSH, CDR2 LQKENI. V dropped 3 bases and J dropped 5; count of bases not matched to a gene: 1. This clonotype was obtained from a man between 18 and 35 years old with COVID-19, enrolled during active disease. Sequences were obtained from peripheral blood. V is TRBV18 and J is TRBJ2-7; 10 bases are a match to TRBD1. CDR3: CASSPTGGHEQYF. CDR3 nucleotide sequence: TGTGCCAGCTCACCGACAGGGGGCCACGAGCAGTACTTC.